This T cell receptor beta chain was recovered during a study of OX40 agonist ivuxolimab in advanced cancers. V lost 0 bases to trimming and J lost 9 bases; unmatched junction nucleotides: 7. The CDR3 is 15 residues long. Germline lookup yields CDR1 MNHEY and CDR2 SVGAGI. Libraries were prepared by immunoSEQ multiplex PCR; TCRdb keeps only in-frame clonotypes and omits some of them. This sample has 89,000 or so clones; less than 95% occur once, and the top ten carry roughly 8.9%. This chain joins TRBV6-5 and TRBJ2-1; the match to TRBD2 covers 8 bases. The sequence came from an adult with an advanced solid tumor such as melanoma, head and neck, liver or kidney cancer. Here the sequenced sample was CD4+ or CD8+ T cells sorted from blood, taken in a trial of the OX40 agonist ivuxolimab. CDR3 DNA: TGTGCCAGCAGTTACTCTACGGGAGGGAGGGGTGAGCAGTTCTTC. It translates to CASSYSTGGRGEQFF.